The clone carrying this T cell receptor beta chain was seen many times. What it binds is not known. The data belong to a study of T cell repertoires in cytomegalovirus infection. The overall study: The study used recently identified HLA-C-restricted and well-studied HLA-B-restricted CMV epitopes. Through public TCR beta signatures, both CMV infection and matching HLA type were indicated. Study results and caveats: Within the response measured ex vivo, HLA-C-restricted CMV-specific TCR beta clonotypes were dominant. Cumulative frequency of public TCR beta families picked out carriers of CMV plus the relevant HLA.

TCRdb recomputed calls from the reads with MiXCR, one row per CDR3 protein. The sample records around 570,000 distinct CDR3 sequences, approximately 40% being singletons. Looked up from germline, CDR1 is SGHTA and CDR2 is FQGNSA. V was clipped by 4 bases and J by 3 bases, with 12 bases between them. This CDR3 is built from 14 residues. The source was cultured PBMCs, collected from culture after CMV antigen stimulation. The clonotype was recovered from a human donor in good health (CMV status not recorded). Some clones in this sample may be carry-over from other donors' samples. J is TRBJ2-5 and V is TRBV7-2; no firm D call. The CDR3 region has the DNA TGTGCCAGCAGCTCAAGTCAGAACGAAGAGACCCAGTACTTC. Encoded protein: CASSSSQNEETQYF.